These T cell receptor beta chains were read from a single sample in a study of T cell repertoires in cytomegalovirus infection. TCRdb independently ran MiXCR on the reads; one entry per CDR3 protein. The sample has around 100,000 distinct CDR3 sequences; about 9.4% are singletons. These TCRs' antigens remain unknown. The sequencing input was PBMCs, sequenced either directly or after in vitro stimulation (not recorded which). These receptors were taken from a human donor in good health (CMV status not recorded). Some clones in this sample may be carry-over from other donors' samples. CDR3s include the opening cysteine and the closing phenylalanine or tryptophan. The D gene is left open where the match is weak. The size field is filled for only some rows; it gives once, few, many or a size class.

TGCAGTGCTAGAGTTCGGGACAGGGGATACACTGAAGCTTTCTTT,CSARVRDRGYTEAFF,TRBD1,TRBV20-1,medium-sized,TRBJ1-1
TGTGCCAGCAGCCAAAACCGTGGTCGACAGGCGCGACAGTACTTC,CASSQNRGRQARQYF,.,TRBV14,few,TRBJ2-5
TGCAGTGCTCCTCTGCGGGAGGGCCCAGATACGCAGTATTTT,CSAPLREGPDTQYF,TRBD2,TRBV20-1,.,TRBJ2-3
TGCAGTGCTTTCCCGACACCGGGAGCCCCCGGGACCGGGGAGCTGTTTTTT,CSAFPTPGAPGTGELFF,.,TRBV20-1,few,TRBJ2-2
TGTGCCAGCAGCTTGCAATGGGGGTTTAATGAAAAACTGTTTTTT,CASSLQWGFNEKLFF,.,TRBV11-3,many,TRBJ1-4
TGTGCCAGCAGTTTCCCACAGGGTAGCGAGACCCAGTACTTC,CASSFPQGSETQYF,.,TRBV28,many,TRBJ2-5
TGCAGTGCTAGAGATCCGGGACAGGGGAACTATGGCTACACCTTC,CSARDPGQGNYGYTF,TRBD1,TRBV20-1,.,TRBJ1-2
TGTGCCAGCAGCAACGGACAGAGGAACACTGAAGCTTTCTTT,CASSNGQRNTEAFF,.,TRBV7-2,.,TRBJ1-1
TGTGCCAGCAGTTTATCTGCGACAGGCCGGAGGGAGCAGTTCTTC,CASSLSATGRREQFF,.,TRBV28,many,TRBJ2-1
TGTGCCAGTAGTTCCATGGGGAGGACTGGAAACACCATATATTTT,CASSSMGRTGNTIYF,.,TRBV19,.,TRBJ1-3
TGTGCCAGCAGCTCCGGGTATATAGCTTTCTTT,CASSSGYIAFF,.,TRBV7-2,many,TRBJ1-1
TGTGCCACTAGACAGATCACCGGGGAGCTGTTTTTT,CATRQITGELFF,.,TRBV27,.,TRBJ2-2
TGTGCCAGCAGCGACCGGGGGTTGCGCGTGAATTCACCCCTCCACTTT,CASSDRGLRVNSPLHF,.,TRBV6-5,.,TRBJ1-6
TGTGCCAGCAGTTTGGCGGGAGTCGGCAATGAGCAGTTCTTC,CASSLAGVGNEQFF,TRBD2,TRBV28,few,TRBJ2-1
TGTGCCTGGAGGCCGGGGACAGGGGGCTGGACTGAAGCTTTCTTT,CAWRPGTGGWTEAFF,TRBD1,TRBV30,many,TRBJ1-1
TGTGCCAGCAGTTACGCACTAGCGGACTCCTACAATGAGCAGTTCTTC,CASSYALADSYNEQFF,TRBD2,TRBV6-2/TRBV6-3,few,TRBJ2-1
TGCAGTGCTACCGGACAGTACCGCGATAATTCACCCCTCCACTTT,CSATGQYRDNSPLHF,.,TRBV20-1,.,TRBJ1-6
TGTGCCAGCAGCAAGGATACCGGGACATCCGACGGAAACACCATATATTTT,CASSKDTGTSDGNTIYF,.,TRBV4-2,few,TRBJ1-3
TGTGCCAGCAGCTGGCCGGGTAACAACTACGAGCAGTACTTC,CASSWPGNNYEQYF,.,TRBV7-9,.,TRBJ2-7
TGTGCCAGCAGCCGGACGGGAGCTAACAATGAGCAGTTCTTC,CASSRTGANNEQFF,.,TRBV7-9,.,TRBJ2-1
TGTGCCAGCAGTTTCGGCACAGGCCATAACGCTGAAGCTTTCTTT,CASSFGTGHNAEAFF,.,TRBV27,few,TRBJ1-1
TGTGCCAGCTCATCTGGGGACAGGATTTCTCGGACAGATACGCAGTATTTT,CASSSGDRISRTDTQYF,TRBD1,TRBV18,few,TRBJ2-3